This T cell receptor (beta chain) was documented in a study of regulatory T cells in long-lasting Graves disease. Trimming took off 1 base at V and 6 bases at J, with 7 bases between the two ends. Germline loops: CDR1 SGHTA, CDR2 FQGNSA. CDR3 size: 12 residues. This clonotype appeared many times. Antigen unknown. Study-level points and caveats: The sample size was small, and this may have reduced accuracy. Relative to new patients (around 1,000), persistent patients exhibited greater sharing of public clonotypes (about 3,000). Favoring TRBV28, TRBJ1-2 and TRBJ2-5 was a feature seen in persistent disease.

Through Arm-PCR of CDR3 regions and iRepertoire HTBI primers, TCR beta libraries were built. TCRdb fed the multiplex PCR reads into MiXCR, producing one record per CDR3 protein. This table has 400,000 to 500,000 distinct CDR3 sequences, about 15% appearing once. As for time point: newly diagnosed GD, antithyroid drugs for less than 3 months. The TCR library was made from RNA that had been extracted from PBMCs in TRIzol. This sample also appeared in a second study, on T cells in Graves' hyperthyroidism and ophthalmopathy. That report adds: A first-round RT-PCR of the TCR CDR3 used the HTBI primer set.

The clonotype originates from a woman aged 50 to 65 with Graves disease. The specimen was peripheral blood mononuclear cells (PBMCs), collected at new diagnosis, from a patient treated with antithyroid drugs. The chain links TRBV7-2 to TRBJ2-7, with D tentatively TRBD1 (5 bases). CDR3 sequence reads: CASSLDGAEQYF. The CDR3 coding sequence is TGTGCCAGCAGCTTAGATGGGGCCGAGCAGTACTTC.